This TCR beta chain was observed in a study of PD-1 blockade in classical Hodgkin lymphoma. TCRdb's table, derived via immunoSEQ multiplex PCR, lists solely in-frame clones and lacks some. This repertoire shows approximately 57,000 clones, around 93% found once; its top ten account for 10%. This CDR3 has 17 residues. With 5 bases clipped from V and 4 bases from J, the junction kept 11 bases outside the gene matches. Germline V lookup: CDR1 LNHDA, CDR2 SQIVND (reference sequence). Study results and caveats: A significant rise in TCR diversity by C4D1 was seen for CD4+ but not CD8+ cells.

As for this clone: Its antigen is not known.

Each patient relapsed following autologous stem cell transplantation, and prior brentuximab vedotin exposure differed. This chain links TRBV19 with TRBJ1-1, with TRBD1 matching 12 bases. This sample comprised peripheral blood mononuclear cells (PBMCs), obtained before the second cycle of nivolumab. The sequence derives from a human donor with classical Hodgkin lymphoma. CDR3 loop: CASSPRGTGGWSTEAFF. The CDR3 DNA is TGTGCCAGTAGTCCTAGGGGGACAGGGGGCTGGAGCACTGAAGCTTTCTTT. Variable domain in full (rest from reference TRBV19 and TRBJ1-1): DGGITQSPKYLFRKEGQNVTLSCEQNLNHDAMYWYRQDPGQGLRLIYYSQIVNDFQKGDIAEGYSVSREKKESFPLTVTSAQKNPTAFYLCASSPRGTGGWSTEAFFGQGTRLTVV.